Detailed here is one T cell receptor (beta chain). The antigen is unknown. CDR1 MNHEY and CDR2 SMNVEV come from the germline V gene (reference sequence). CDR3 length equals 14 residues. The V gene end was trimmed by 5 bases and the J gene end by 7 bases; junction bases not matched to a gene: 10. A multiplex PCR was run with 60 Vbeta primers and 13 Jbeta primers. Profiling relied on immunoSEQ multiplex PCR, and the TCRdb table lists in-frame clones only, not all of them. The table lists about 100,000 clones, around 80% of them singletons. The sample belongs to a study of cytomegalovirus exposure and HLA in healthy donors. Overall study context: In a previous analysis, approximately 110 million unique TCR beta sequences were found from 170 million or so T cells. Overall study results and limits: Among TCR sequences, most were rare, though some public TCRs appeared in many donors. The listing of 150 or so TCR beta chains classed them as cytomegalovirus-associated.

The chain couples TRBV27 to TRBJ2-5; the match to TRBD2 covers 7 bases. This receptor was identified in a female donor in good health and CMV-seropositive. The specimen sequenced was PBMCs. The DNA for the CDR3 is TGTGCCAGCAGTCCGGGGGGTCCCGGGGGGACCCAGTACTTC. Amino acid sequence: CASSPGGPGGTQYF.